Listed here is a single T cell receptor beta chain. Antigen: not known. The data stem from a study of cytomegalovirus exposure and HLA in healthy donors. Whole-study results and caveats: Links to common viral pathogens appeared, in a later analysis, for several of the most significant clusters.

The PCR contained 60 Vbeta and 13 Jbeta primers. The protocol was immunoSEQ multiplex PCR, while the TCRdb copy is restricted to in-frame clones and leaves out a portion. The table includes about 110,000 clones, around 70% detected once. The CDR3 length is 15 residues. With 1 base clipped from V and 2 bases from J, the junction kept 6 bases outside the gene matches. Germline CDR1 reads GTSNPN; CDR2 reads SVGIG (reference sequence). The chain recombines TRBV30 with TRBJ2-7, with 9 bases identical to TRBD1. The sequence was collected from a man between 25 and 39 years old in good health and CMV-seropositive. Specimen: PBMCs. CDR3 amino acids: CAWSAQQGATYEQYF. The CDR3 region has the DNA TGTGCCTGGAGTGCCCAACAGGGGGCGACCTACGAGCAGTACTTC.